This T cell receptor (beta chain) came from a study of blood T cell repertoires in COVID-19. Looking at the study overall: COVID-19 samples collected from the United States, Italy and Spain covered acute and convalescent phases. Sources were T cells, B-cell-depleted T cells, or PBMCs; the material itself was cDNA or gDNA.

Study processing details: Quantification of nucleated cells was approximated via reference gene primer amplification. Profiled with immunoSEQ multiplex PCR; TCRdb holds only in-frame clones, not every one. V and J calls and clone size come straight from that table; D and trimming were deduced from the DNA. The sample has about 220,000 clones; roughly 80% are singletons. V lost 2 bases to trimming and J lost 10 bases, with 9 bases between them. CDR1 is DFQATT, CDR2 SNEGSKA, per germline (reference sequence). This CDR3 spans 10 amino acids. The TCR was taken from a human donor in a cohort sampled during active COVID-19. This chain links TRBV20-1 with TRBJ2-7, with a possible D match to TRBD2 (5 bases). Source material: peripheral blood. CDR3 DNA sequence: TGCAGTGCTAGAAGGGCTAGCCAGTACTTC. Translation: CSARRASQYF.